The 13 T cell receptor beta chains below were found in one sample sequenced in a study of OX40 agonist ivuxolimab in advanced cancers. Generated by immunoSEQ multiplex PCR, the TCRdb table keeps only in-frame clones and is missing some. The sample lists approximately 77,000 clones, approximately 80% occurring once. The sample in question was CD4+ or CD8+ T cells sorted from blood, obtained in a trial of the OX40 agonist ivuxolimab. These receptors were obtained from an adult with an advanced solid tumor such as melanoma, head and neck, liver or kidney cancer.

CDR3 in DNA: TGTGCCTGGAGTACGGCCTACGAGCAGTACTTC. Protein product: CAWSTAYEQYF. V usage is TRBV30 and J usage is TRBJ2-7; no clear D. V gave up 2 bases and J gave up 2 bases, with 4 bases separating them. From germline, CDR1 is GTSNPN and CDR2 SVGIG (reference sequence). The CDR3 totals 11 residues.

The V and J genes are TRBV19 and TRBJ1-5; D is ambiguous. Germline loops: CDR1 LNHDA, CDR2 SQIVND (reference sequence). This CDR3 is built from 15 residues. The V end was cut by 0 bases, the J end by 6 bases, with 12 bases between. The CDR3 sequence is CASSIEGKVGQPQHF. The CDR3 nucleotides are TGTGCCAGTAGTATAGAAGGGAAGGTAGGTCAGCCCCAGCATTTT.

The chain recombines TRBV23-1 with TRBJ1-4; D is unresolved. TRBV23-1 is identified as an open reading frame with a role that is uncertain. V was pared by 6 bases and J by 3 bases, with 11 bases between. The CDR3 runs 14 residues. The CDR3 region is CASREVPPNEKLFF. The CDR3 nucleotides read TGCGCCAGCAGAGAAGTCCCACCTAATGAAAAACTGTTTTTT.

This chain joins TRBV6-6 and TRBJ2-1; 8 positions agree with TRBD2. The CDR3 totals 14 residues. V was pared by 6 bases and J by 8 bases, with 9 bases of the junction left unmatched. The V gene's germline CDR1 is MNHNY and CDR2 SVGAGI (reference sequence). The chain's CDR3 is CASSGGGPVDEQFF. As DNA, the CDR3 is TGTGCCAGCAGCGGGGGGGGGCCTGTCGATGAGCAGTTCTTC.

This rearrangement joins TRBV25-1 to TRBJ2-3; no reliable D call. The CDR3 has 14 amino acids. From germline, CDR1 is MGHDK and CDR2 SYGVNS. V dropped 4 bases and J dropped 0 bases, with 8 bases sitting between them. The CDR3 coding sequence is TGTGCCAGCAGTGGCCTAGTTAGCACAGATACGCAGTATTTT. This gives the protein CASSGLVSTDTQYF.

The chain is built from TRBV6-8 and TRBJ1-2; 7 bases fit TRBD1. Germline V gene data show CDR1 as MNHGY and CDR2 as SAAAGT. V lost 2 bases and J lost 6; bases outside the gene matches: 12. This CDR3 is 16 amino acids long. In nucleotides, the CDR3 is TGTGCCAGCAGTTACAAAATCGAGGGGGCGGGGGATGGCTACACCTTC. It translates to CASSYKIEGAGDGYTF.

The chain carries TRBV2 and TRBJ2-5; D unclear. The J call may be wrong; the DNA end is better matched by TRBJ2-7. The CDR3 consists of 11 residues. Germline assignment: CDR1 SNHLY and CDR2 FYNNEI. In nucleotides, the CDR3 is TGTGCCAGCAGTGCTAACTACGAGCAGTACTTC. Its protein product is CASSANYEQYF.

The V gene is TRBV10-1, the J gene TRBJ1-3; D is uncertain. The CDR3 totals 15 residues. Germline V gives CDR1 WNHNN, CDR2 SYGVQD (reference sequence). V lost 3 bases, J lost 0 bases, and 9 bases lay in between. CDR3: CASSDPGSSGNTIYF. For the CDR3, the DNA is TGCGCCAGCAGTGATCCGGGAAGCTCTGGAAACACCATATATTTT.

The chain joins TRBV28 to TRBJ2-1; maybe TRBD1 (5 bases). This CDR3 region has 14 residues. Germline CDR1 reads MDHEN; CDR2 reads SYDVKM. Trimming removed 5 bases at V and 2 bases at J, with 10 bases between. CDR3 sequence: CASSVTVAYNEQFF. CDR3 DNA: TGTGCCAGCAGTGTGACAGTCGCCTACAATGAGCAGTTCTTC.

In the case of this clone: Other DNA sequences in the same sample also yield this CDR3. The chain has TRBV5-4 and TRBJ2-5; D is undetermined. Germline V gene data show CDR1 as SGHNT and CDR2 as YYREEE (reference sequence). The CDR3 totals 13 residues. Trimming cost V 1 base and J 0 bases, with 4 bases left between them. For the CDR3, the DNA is TGTGCCAGCAGCTTGCCAAACCAAGAGACCCAGTACTTC. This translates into CASSLPNQETQYF. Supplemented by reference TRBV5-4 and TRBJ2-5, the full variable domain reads ETGVTQSPTHLIKTRGQQVTLRCSSQSGHNTVSWYQQALGQGPQFIFQYYREEENGRGNFPPRFSGLQFPNYSSELNVNALELDDSALYLCASSLPNQETQYFGPGTRLLVL.

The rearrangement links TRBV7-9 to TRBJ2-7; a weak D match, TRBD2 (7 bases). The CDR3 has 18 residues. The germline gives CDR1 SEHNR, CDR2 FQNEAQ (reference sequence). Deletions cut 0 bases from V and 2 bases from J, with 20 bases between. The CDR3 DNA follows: TGTGCCAGCAGCTTAGCGCGGGGGCCCCTCCCCAGTCCCTACGAGCAGTACTTC. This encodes CASSLARGPLPSPYEQYF.

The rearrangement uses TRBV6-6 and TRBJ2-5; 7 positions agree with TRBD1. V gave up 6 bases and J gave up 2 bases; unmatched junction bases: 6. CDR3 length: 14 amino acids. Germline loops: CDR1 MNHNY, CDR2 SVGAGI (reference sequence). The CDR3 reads CASSKDRTQETQYF. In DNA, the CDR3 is TGTGCCAGCAGCAAGGACAGGACGCAAGAGACCCAGTACTTC.

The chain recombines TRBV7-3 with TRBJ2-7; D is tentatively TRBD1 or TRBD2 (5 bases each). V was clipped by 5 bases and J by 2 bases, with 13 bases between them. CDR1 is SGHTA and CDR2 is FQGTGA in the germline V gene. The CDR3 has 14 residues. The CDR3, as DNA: TGTGCCAGCAGCCAGGGAGACGGACCCTACGAGCAGTACTTC. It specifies CASSQGDGPYEQYF.